Following are 14 T cell receptor beta chains from one sample sequenced in a study of cytomegalovirus exposure and HLA in healthy donors. The PCR used 60 Vbeta and 13 Jbeta primers. Method: immunoSEQ multiplex PCR; TCRdb's copy keeps in-frame clones and lacks some. This sample has about 120,000 clones, with about 10% found just once. Sequenced sample: PBMCs. The receptors derive from a woman younger than 30 in good health and CMV-seropositive.

The J gene is TRBJ2-1, the V gene TRBV7-3; 10 nucleotides match TRBD2. Germline V CDR1 and CDR2: SGHTA, FQGTGA. This CDR3 region has 16 residues. J was trimmed by 1 base and V by 5 bases; bases with no gene match: 5. This CDR3 is CASSQTLAGSYNEQFF. The CDR3 DNA reads TGTGCCAGCAGCCAGACACTAGCGGGATCCTACAATGAGCAGTTCTTC.

V gene TRBV5-1 combines with J gene TRBJ1-4; D gene uncertain. The V and J ends lost 0 bases and 4 bases respectively, with 7 bases between them. The CDR3 sequence is 14 residues long. Germline assignment: CDR1 SGHRS and CDR2 YFSETQ. The CDR3 nucleotides read TGCGCCAGCAGCTTGGAACAGCTTAATGAAAAACTGTTTTTT. This codes for CASSLEQLNEKLFF. The full variable domain, rest sourced from reference TRBV5-1 and TRBJ1-4, is KAGVTQTPRYLIKTRGQQVTLSCSPISGHRSVSWYQQTPGQGLQFLFEYFSETQRNKGNFPGRFSGRQFSNSRSEMNVSTLELGDSALYLCASSLEQLNEKLFFGSGTQLSVL.

The chain links TRBV7-2 to TRBJ2-3; D might be TRBD1 (6 bases). The CDR3 spans 15 residues. V was clipped by 7 bases and J by 3 bases, with 17 bases between them. Germline V gene sequence: CDR1 SGHTA, CDR2 FQGNSA. The CDR3 region has the DNA TGTGCCAGCACCGAAAGCTTTACAGGGACAGATACGCAGTATTTT. This translates into CASTESFTGTDTQYF.

This chain uses TRBV11-3 with TRBJ1-3, with TRBD1 as a possible D gene (5 bases). V lost 5 bases, J lost 4 bases, and 12 bases lay in between. Germline loops: CDR1 SGHNT, CDR2 YENEEA. This CDR3 spans 14 amino acids. CDR3 sequence (DNA): TGTGCCAGCAGCAGGCAGGGCTCCGGAAACACCATATATTTT. It is translated as CASSRQGSGNTIYF.

As to this clone: It is unclear where the CDR3 begins or ends on the DNA, so no DNA is shown, and the CDR3 is as TCRdb lists it. V and J are TRBV7-2 and TRBJ1-5; no DNA check was done on the table's D call, TRBD1. From its first to its last residue, the CDR3 has 16 amino acids. Germline CDR1 SGHTA, CDR2 FQGNSA. The CDR3: CASSPGTGESSSPSIF.

The chain employs TRBV28 and TRBJ1-2; D ambiguous. Trimming removed 5 bases at V and 2 bases at J, with 12 bases between. The germline V gene encodes CDR1 MDHEN and CDR2 SYDVKM. There are 14 residues in the CDR3. Here the CDR3 reads CASSTGGQNYGYTF. In DNA, the CDR3 is TGTGCCAGCAGTACCGGTGGGCAAAACTATGGCTACACCTTC.

This clone showed up just a few times. V usage is TRBV2 and J usage is TRBJ1-6; perhaps TRBD1 as D (6 bases). The CDR3 runs 13 residues. V shed 10 bases and J shed 7 bases, with 14 bases lying between them. The V gene's germline CDR1 is SNHLY and CDR2 FYNNEI. The CDR3 DNA sequence: TGTGCCACGAGACGGACAGTCAATTCACCCCTCCACTTT. The encoded protein is CATRRTVNSPLHF.

This clone appeared a few times. The genes are TRBV6-1 and TRBJ2-1; 7 nucleotides match TRBD2. V lost 6 bases to trimming and J lost 2 bases; unmatched junction nucleotides: 7. The CDR3 is 15 residues long. Germline-derived CDR1 and CDR2 are MNHNS and SASEGT. The CDR3 here is CASRVGGGTYNEQFF. The CDR3 bases are TGTGCCAGCAGAGTTGGGGGGGGAACCTACAATGAGCAGTTCTTC.

J is TRBJ1-2 and V is TRBV9; 7 positions agree with TRBD1. The germline CDR1 and CDR2 sequences are SGDLS and YYNGEE. Losses at the gene ends were 3 bases for V and 6 bases for J; bases not matched to a gene: 5. The CDR3 is 13 amino acids. CDR3: CASSGQGGHGYTF. The CDR3 region has the DNA TGTGCCAGCAGCGGACAGGGAGGTCATGGCTACACCTTC.

CDR3 nucleotides: TGTGCCAACGGGATCGGGGTAAATCAGCCCCAGCATTTT. Its translation is CANGIGVNQPQHF. The chain links TRBV10-3 to TRBJ1-5; no clear D gene. Deletions cut 10 bases from V and 4 bases from J, with 14 bases between. Germline V gene data show CDR1 as ENHRY and CDR2 as SYGVKD. This CDR3 contains 13 residues.

In its sample, this clone was seen a few times. V is TRBV6-5 and J is TRBJ1-4; maybe TRBD1 (6 bases). The CDR3 consists of 13 residues. The V and J ends lost 5 bases and 11 bases respectively, with 15 bases between them. Germline V gene lookup returns CDR1 MNHEY and CDR2 SVGAGI. The CDR3 nucleotides read TGTGCCAGCAGTGAACAGGGAGCGTGGAAACTGTTTTTT. Translated: CASSEQGAWKLFF.

This clone has more than one count but fewer than ten. J is TRBJ2-6 and V is TRBV15, with 8 bases lining up with TRBD1. The CDR3 runs 13 residues. CDR1 LNHNV and CDR2 YYDKDF come from the germline V gene (reference sequence). J was trimmed by 4 bases and V by 9 bases; bases with no gene match: 2. The CDR3 DNA sequence: TGTGCCACAGCAGGGGGCGGGGCCAACGTCCTGACTTTC. Protein product: CATAGGGANVLTF.

This clone was recorded a few times. The rearrangement links TRBV5-1 to TRBJ2-1; 13 bases fit TRBD2. Germline V CDR1 and CDR2: SGHRS, YFSETQ. The CDR3 is 17 amino acids. V trimming: 5 bases; J trimming: 4 bases; junction bases outside the gene matches: 9. In nucleotides, the CDR3 is TGCGCCAGCAGACCGGGGACTAGCGGGACTTCTTACAATGAGCAGTTCTTC. It specifies CASRPGTSGTSYNEQFF.

The V and J genes are TRBV27 and TRBJ1-1; tentative D call: TRBD1 (6 bases). The germline V gene has CDR1 MNHEY and CDR2 SMNVEV (reference sequence). The CDR3 is made up of 13 amino acids. The V end lost 2 bases, the J end lost 4 bases, and 8 bases lay between the germline ends. This CDR3 is CASSLTGTTEAFF. The DNA of the CDR3 is TGTGCCAGCAGTTTAACAGGGACCACTGAAGCTTTCTTT.